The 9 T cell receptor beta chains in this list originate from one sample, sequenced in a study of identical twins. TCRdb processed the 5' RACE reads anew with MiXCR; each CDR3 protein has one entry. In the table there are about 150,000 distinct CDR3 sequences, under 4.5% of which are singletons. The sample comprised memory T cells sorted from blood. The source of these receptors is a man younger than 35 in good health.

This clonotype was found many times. The CDR3 DNA reads as TGCAGCGTCCGAGGGACTAGCGGACCTAACAATGAGCAGTTCTTC. Residues: CSVRGTSGPNNEQFF. The chain has TRBV29-1 and TRBJ2-1; 11 bases map to TRBD2. The CDR3 contains 15 residues. CDR1 and CDR2 (germline): SQVTM, ANQGSEA. V shed 6 bases and J 5 bases; nucleotides not matched to a gene: 9.

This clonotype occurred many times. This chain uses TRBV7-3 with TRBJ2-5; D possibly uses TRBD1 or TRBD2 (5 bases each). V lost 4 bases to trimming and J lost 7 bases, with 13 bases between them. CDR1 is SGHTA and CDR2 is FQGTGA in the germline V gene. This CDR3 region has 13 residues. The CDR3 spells CASSSDRDGTQYF. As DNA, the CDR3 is TGTGCCAGCAGCTCAGACCGGGACGGGACCCAGTACTTC. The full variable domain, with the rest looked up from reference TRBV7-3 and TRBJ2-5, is GAGVSQTPSNKVTEKGKYVELRCDPISGHTALYWYRQSLGQGPEFLIYFQGTGAADDSGLPNDRFFAVRPEGSVSTLKIQRTERGDSAVYLCASSSDRDGTQYFGPGTRLLVL.

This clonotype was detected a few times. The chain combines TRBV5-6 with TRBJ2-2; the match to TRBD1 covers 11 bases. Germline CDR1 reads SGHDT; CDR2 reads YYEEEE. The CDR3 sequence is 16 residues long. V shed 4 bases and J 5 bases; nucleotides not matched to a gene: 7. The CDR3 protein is CASSPDRGRPTGELFF. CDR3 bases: TGTGCCAGCAGCCCGGACAGGGGGCGCCCGACCGGGGAGCTGTTTTTT.

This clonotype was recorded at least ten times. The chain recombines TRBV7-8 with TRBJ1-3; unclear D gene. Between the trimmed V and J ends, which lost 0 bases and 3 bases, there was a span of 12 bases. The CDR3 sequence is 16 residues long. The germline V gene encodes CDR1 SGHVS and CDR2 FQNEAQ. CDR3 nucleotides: TGTGCCAGCAGCTTAGCGCCGGGGTCGGTTGGAAACACCATATATTTT. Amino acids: CASSLAPGSVGNTIYF.

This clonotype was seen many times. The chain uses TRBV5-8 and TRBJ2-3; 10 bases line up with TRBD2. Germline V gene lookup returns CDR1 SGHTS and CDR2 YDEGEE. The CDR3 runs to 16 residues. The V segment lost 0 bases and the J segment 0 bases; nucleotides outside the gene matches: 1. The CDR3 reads CASSLAAGGSTDTQYF. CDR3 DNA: TGTGCCAGCAGCTTGGCAGCGGGAGGGAGCACAGATACGCAGTATTTT.

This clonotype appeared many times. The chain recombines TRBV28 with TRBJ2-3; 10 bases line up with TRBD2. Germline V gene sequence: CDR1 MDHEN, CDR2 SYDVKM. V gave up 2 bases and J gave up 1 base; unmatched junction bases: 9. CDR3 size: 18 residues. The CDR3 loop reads CASSLGSGRGYRTDTQYF. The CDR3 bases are TGTGCCAGCAGTTTAGGGAGCGGGAGGGGATACCGCACAGATACGCAGTATTTT.

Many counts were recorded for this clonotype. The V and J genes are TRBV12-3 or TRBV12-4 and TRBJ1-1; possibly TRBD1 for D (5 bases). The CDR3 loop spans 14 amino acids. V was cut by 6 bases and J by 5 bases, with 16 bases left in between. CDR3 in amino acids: CASRPLGEATEAFF. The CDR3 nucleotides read TGTGCCAGCAGACCCTTAGGGGAAGCGACTGAAGCTTTCTTT.

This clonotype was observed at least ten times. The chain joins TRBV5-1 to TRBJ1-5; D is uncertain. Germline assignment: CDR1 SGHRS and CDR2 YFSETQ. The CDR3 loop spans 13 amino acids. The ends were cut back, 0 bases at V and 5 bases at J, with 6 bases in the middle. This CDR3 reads CASSLELDQPQHF. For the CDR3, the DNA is TGCGCCAGCAGCTTGGAATTAGATCAGCCCCAGCATTTT.

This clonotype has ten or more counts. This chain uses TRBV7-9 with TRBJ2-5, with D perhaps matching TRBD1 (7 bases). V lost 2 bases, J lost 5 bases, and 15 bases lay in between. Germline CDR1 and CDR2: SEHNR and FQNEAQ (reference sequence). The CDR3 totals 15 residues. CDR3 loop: CASSLPAGQQETQYF. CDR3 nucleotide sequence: TGTGCCAGCAGCTTACCGGCGGGACAGCAGGAGACCCAGTACTTC.